Following are 5 T cell receptor beta chains from one sample sequenced in a study of T-cell memory formation after mild COVID-19. In TCRdb, the 5' RACE reads were re-called with MiXCR into one record per CDR3 protein. This table holds approximately 290,000 distinct CDR3 sequences, approximately 16% found once. The material sequenced was PBMCs or a T cell subset sorted from them (not recorded which). The receptors originated from a man in his late teens or twenties who had mild COVID-19 (a few samples of this study predate the infection). Cell type and time point are not known.

The V gene is TRBV24-1, the J gene TRBJ2-3, with 7 bases aligning to TRBD2. V shed 7 bases and J 2 bases; nucleotides not matched to a gene: 11. This CDR3 is 16 amino acids long. Germline-derived CDR1 and CDR2 are KGHDR and SFDVKD. The DNA of the CDR3 is TGTGCCACCAGCGAAGCCGGGACTATGCACACAGATACGCAGTATTTT. Translating gives CATSEAGTMHTDTQYF.

The chain has TRBV5-1 and TRBJ2-3; tentative D call: TRBD2 (5 bases). Trimming took off 3 bases at V and 3 bases at J, with 11 bases between the two ends. Germline V gene data show CDR1 as SGHRS and CDR2 as YFSETQ. The CDR3 covers 14 residues. CDR3 sequence (DNA): TGCGCCAGCAGCTCTACACTAGATACAGATACGCAGTATTTT. This translates into CASSSTLDTDTQYF.

This clonotype occurred many times. V usage is TRBV5-5 and J usage is TRBJ2-2; TRBD2 might be the D (6 bases). The CDR3 runs to 12 residues. Germline lookup yields CDR1 SGHKS and CDR2 YYEKEE (reference sequence). The V and J ends lost 5 bases and 7 bases respectively, with 9 bases between them. The chain's CDR3 is CASSLGGGELFF. Here the CDR3 DNA reads TGTGCCAGCAGTCTGGGGGGCGGGGAGCTGTTTTTT.

The V call is TRBV5-6, the J call TRBJ2-1; 11 nucleotides agree with TRBD1. Germline CDR1 reads SGHDT; CDR2 reads YYEEEE. The CDR3 consists of 16 residues. The J segment lost 3 bases and the V segment lost 4 bases, leaving 6 bases of the junction unmatched. The CDR3 sequence: CASSRGQGVSYNEQFF. CDR3 coding DNA: TGTGCCAGCAGCCGGGGACAGGGGGTGAGCTACAATGAGCAGTTCTTC.

Ten or more counts support this clonotype. The chain is built from TRBV28 and TRBJ1-5; D perhaps matches TRBD1 (6 bases). V lost 6 bases to trimming and J lost 6 bases, with 12 bases between them. CDR3 length equals 13 residues. The V gene's germline CDR1 is MDHEN and CDR2 SYDVKM. CDR3: CASRRGSGQPQHF. CDR3 nucleotide sequence: TGTGCCAGCAGAAGGGGGTCGGGTCAGCCCCAGCATTTT.